These 3 T cell receptor beta chains share one sample of origin, sequenced in a study of blood T cell repertoires in COVID-19. Repertoires were generated with immunoSEQ multiplex PCR, while TCRdb's copy carries only in-frame clones and drops some. The sample yields about 370,000 clones, more than 70% seen once. Material: peripheral blood. The receptors stem from a woman in her twenties or thirties with COVID-19, enrolled during active disease.

The chain uses TRBV4-3 and TRBJ2-3, with 8 bases identical to TRBD2. The CDR3 has 17 residues. V was pared by 0 bases and J by 0 bases, with 5 bases of the junction left unmatched. Germline CDR1 LGHNA, CDR2 YSLEER. The CDR3 sequence is CASSQDLRGGSTDTQYF. In DNA, the CDR3 is TGCGCCAGCAGCCAAGATCTTCGGGGGGGGAGCACAGATACGCAGTATTTT.

This rearrangement joins TRBV5-8 to TRBJ1-1; 7 bases agree with TRBD1. Unmatched junction bases numbered 10, after V lost 4 bases and J lost 1 base. Germline V gene data show CDR1 as SGHTS and CDR2 as YDEGEE. CDR3 length: 16 amino acids. For the CDR3, the DNA is TGTGCCAGCAGCCGAGGGGTCCAGGGGGGGAACACTGAAGCTTTCTTT. Translation gives CASSRGVQGGNTEAFF. Drawing the rest from reference TRBV5-8 and TRBJ1-1, the complete variable domain is EAGVTQSPTHLIKTRGQQATLRCSPISGHTSVYWYQQALGLGLQFLLWYDEGEERNRGNFPPRFSGRQFPNYSSELNVNALELEDSALYLCASSRGVQGGNTEAFFGQGTRLTVV.

The CDR3 region is CASSPRLAGQSNTEAFF. CDR3 sequence (DNA): TGTGCCAGCAGCCCAAGATTGGCGGGACAGTCGAACACTGAAGCTTTCTTT. V usage is TRBV11-2 and J usage is TRBJ1-1; 7 positions match TRBD1. Germline V gene lookup returns CDR1 SGHAT and CDR2 FQNNGV. The CDR3 has 17 amino acids. V dropped 5 bases and J dropped 1; count of bases not matched to a gene: 13.